Shown below are 21 T cell receptor beta chains from a single sample sequenced in a study of OX40 agonist ivuxolimab in advanced cancers. The method was immunoSEQ multiplex PCR; TCRdb's version includes in-frame clones alone and lacks a portion of them. The table shows roughly 100,000 clones, with roughly 95% occurring only once. Specimen: CD4+ or CD8+ T cells sorted from blood, collected in a trial of the OX40 agonist ivuxolimab. All receptors derive from an adult with an advanced solid tumor such as melanoma, head and neck, liver or kidney cancer.

The chain uses TRBV14 and TRBJ2-7, with 9 nucleotides matching TRBD2. The length of the CDR3 is 14 residues. The V segment lost 2 bases and the J segment 3 bases; nucleotides outside the gene matches: 2. Germline-derived CDR1 and CDR2 are SGHDN and FVKESK. The chain's CDR3 is CASSQLAGNYEQYF. The CDR3 DNA is TGTGCCAGCAGCCAACTAGCGGGAAACTACGAGCAGTACTTC.

The chain uses TRBV7-3 and TRBJ2-2, with D hard to call. The germline V and J ends were trimmed by 1 base and 5 bases, with 5 bases remaining between them. Germline CDR1 is SGHTA and CDR2 is FQGTGA. The CDR3 has 13 amino acids. CDR3 residues: CASSLRGTGELFF. The DNA of the CDR3 is TGTGCCAGCAGCTTAAGGGGTACCGGGGAGCTGTTTTTT. Filled out from reference TRBV7-3 and TRBJ2-2, the complete variable domain reads GAGVSQTPSNKVTEKGKYVELRCDPISGHTALYWYRQSLGQGPEFLIYFQGTGAADDSGLPNDRFFAVRPEGSVSTLKIQRTERGDSAVYLCASSLRGTGELFFGEGSRLTVL.

The chain couples TRBV7-9 to TRBJ2-3; TRBD2 aligns across 7 bases. Germline-derived CDR1 and CDR2 are SEHNR and FQNEAQ (reference sequence). The V segment lost 9 bases and the J segment 7 bases; nucleotides outside the gene matches: 13. The length of the CDR3 is 14 residues. This chain's CDR3 is CASRTSQDSYTQYF. Written as DNA, the CDR3 is TGTGCCAGTCGGACTAGTCAAGACTCTTATACGCAGTATTTT.

The gene calls are TRBV5-5 and TRBJ1-2; unclear D gene. CDR1 and CDR2 from the germline V gene are SGHKS and YYEKEE (reference sequence). V lost 1 base, J lost 4 bases, and 14 bases lay in between. The CDR3 is made up of 15 amino acids. The CDR3 nucleotides read TGTGCCAGCAGCTTGAATCAGCCAACTTTCTATGGCTACACCTTC. This codes for CASSLNQPTFYGYTF.

The rearrangement uses TRBV6-6 and TRBJ1-1, with D perhaps matching TRBD1 (5 bases). From germline, CDR1 is MNHNY and CDR2 SVGAGI (reference sequence). The CDR3 runs to 13 residues. V lost 6 bases and J lost 2, with 10 bases in between. The CDR3 DNA is TGTGCCAGCAGGGGGCAAGAAAACACTGAAGCTTTCTTT. It translates to CASRGQENTEAFF.

This rearrangement joins TRBV11-2 to TRBJ2-2; D might be TRBD1 or TRBD2, each matching 5 bases. This CDR3 region has 15 residues. The germline V gene has CDR1 SGHAT and CDR2 FQNNGV. The germline V and J ends were trimmed by 6 bases and 3 bases, with 14 bases remaining between them. The CDR3 DNA reads as TGTGCCAGCAGGGTCGAGGGGTTGCACACCGGGGAGCTGTTTTTT. Protein product: CASRVEGLHTGELFF. The whole variable domain, filled in from reference TRBV11-2 and TRBJ2-2, reads EAGVAQSPRYKIIEKRQSVAFWCNPISGHATLYWYQQILGQGPKLLIQFQNNGVVDDSQLPKDRFSAERLKGVDSTLKIQPAKLEDSAVYLCASRVEGLHTGELFFGEGSRLTVL.

The V and J genes are TRBV9 and TRBJ2-3; D is ambiguous. Germline loops: CDR1 SGDLS, CDR2 YYNGEE. This CDR3 contains 17 residues. Trimming stripped 0 bases from V and 4 bases from J, with 18 bases between. DNA of the CDR3: TGTGCCAGCAGCGTAGGGACGGACCCCACTCTCTCAGATACGCAGTATTTT. It codes for CASSVGTDPTLSDTQYF.

The chain carries TRBV7-6 and TRBJ2-7; 7 positions match TRBD2. Germline CDR1 SGHVS, CDR2 FNYEAQ. The CDR3 totals 15 residues. J gave up 1 base and V 4 bases, and 7 bases lay outside the gene matches. The CDR3 DNA is TGTGCCAGCAGCTCCGTGAGCGGGACTTCCTACGAGCAGTACTTC. Protein sequence: CASSSVSGTSYEQYF.

Here the CDR3 DNA reads TGTGCCAGCAGTTACTCGGGGGGTTTGAGCCTCGAGCAGTACTTC. It specifies CASSYSGGLSLEQYF. The chain combines TRBV6-6 with TRBJ2-7, with TRBD2 as a possible D gene (6 bases). The V end lost 0 bases, the J end lost 6 bases, and 15 bases lay between the germline ends. The CDR3 spans 15 residues. Germline CDR1 is MNHNY and CDR2 is SVGAGI (reference sequence).

On this clone itself: One junction end disagrees with the germline gene, perhaps due to a read error. Different DNA sequences within this sample yield the same CDR3. V and J are TRBV27 and TRBJ2-1; D is perhaps TRBD1 or TRBD2 (6 bases each). Germline assignment: CDR1 MNHEY and CDR2 SMNVEV (reference sequence). This CDR3 is 16 amino acids long. The CDR3 region has the DNA TGCGCCAGCAGGGTCGGGGGCTGGGCCACACACAATGAGCAGTTCTTC. Encoded protein: CASRVGGWATHNEQFF.

The rearrangement joins TRBV13 to TRBJ2-7; 7 bases align to TRBD1. Germline values: CDR1 PRHDT, CDR2 FYEKMQ (reference sequence). CDR3 size: 14 residues. V lost 2 bases and J lost 6; bases outside the gene matches: 7. CDR3: CASSLRGRAGEQYF. DNA of the CDR3: TGTGCCAGCAGCTTAAGGGGGCGCGCGGGCGAGCAGTACTTC.

This chain links TRBV21-1 with TRBJ2-7; TRBD2 reflects the table's D call only, with no check against the DNA. TRBV21-1 is flagged as a pseudogene. The CDR3 loop spans 15 amino acids. The CDR3 here is CASSAHKDGGYEQYF. CDR3 DNA sequence: TGTGCCAGCAGCGCCCATAAAGACGGGGGCTACGAGCAGTACTTC.

The chain couples TRBV10-1 to TRBJ2-3; 9 positions match TRBD1. Germline V gene data show CDR1 as WNHNN and CDR2 as SYGVQD (reference sequence). This CDR3 is built from 15 residues. V trimming: 8 bases; J trimming: 2 bases; junction bases outside the gene matches: 8. CDR3 protein: CASSDRDRATDTQYF. The CDR3 region has the DNA TGCGCCAGCTCGGACCGGGACAGGGCCACAGATACGCAGTATTTT.

The chain combines TRBV28 with TRBJ2-1; 8 bases agree with TRBD2. V was pared by 6 bases and J by 15 bases, with 10 bases of the junction left unmatched. Germline CDR1 MDHEN, CDR2 SYDVKM. There are 12 residues in the CDR3. Here the CDR3 reads CASSRPGLGLFF. CDR3 in DNA: TGTGCCAGCAGCCGTCCGGGACTAGGATTGTTCTTC.

This sequence joins TRBV11-2 and TRBJ2-5, with TRBD2 matching over 9 bases. After removal of 3 bases from V and 4 bases from J, the junction contained 9 bases not matched to a gene. CDR3 length equals 16 residues. Germline V CDR1 and CDR2: SGHAT, FQNNGV. The CDR3 loop is CASSFSWRGGRETQYF. The DNA for the CDR3 is TGTGCCAGCAGCTTCTCTTGGCGGGGGGGCCGAGAGACCCAGTACTTC.

The chain has TRBV6-1 and TRBJ1-2; 9 nucleotides match TRBD1. The germline gives CDR1 MNHNS, CDR2 SASEGT. CDR3 length: 17 residues. Unmatched junction bases numbered 12, after V lost 1 base and J lost 6 bases. CDR3 residues: CASSEGVGTGRTDGYTF. CDR3 coding DNA: TGTGCCAGCAGTGAAGGGGTAGGGACAGGGAGAACGGATGGCTACACCTTC.

CDR3 in amino acids: CASSFSGSSYNEQFF. In DNA form, the CDR3 reads TGTGCCAGCAGCTTTAGCGGGAGCTCCTACAATGAGCAGTTCTTC. The genes are TRBV7-9 and TRBJ2-1; 9 bases map to TRBD2. From germline, CDR1 is SEHNR and CDR2 FQNEAQ (reference sequence). Trimming took 3 bases from V and 0 from J; bases not matched to a gene: 0. This CDR3 region has 15 residues.

The rearrangement joins TRBV7-8 to TRBJ1-6; a possible D gene is TRBD1 (5 bases). Trimming removed 5 bases from V and 0 bases from J, with 11 bases in between. The CDR3 sequence is 16 residues long. CDR1 and CDR2 (germline): SGHVS, FQNEAQ. CDR3 region: CASSRMGDSYNSPLHF. The CDR3 DNA follows: TGTGCCAGCAGCCGCATGGGGGACTCCTATAATTCACCCCTCCACTTT.

This chain links TRBV2 with TRBJ2-7, with a tentative D call TRBD1 (5 bases). Trimming removed 10 bases from V and 3 bases from J, with 16 bases in between. This CDR3 is 13 amino acids long. Germline CDR1 is SNHLY and CDR2 is FYNNEI. The chain's CDR3 is CANSRARGYEQYF. CDR3 nucleotide sequence: TGTGCCAACTCCAGGGCACGAGGCTACGAGCAGTACTTC. The full variable domain, with the rest looked up from reference TRBV2 and TRBJ2-7, is EPEVTQTPSHQVTQMGQEVILRCVPISNHLYFYWYRQILGQKVEFLVSFYNNEISEKSEIFDDQFSVERPDGSNFTLKIRSTKLEDSAMYFCANSRARGYEQYFGPGTRLTVT.

The chain is built from TRBV29-1 and TRBJ1-1, with unresolved D. The CDR3 contains 12 residues. Germline V gene data show CDR1 as SQVTM and CDR2 as ANQGSEA. Between the trimmed V and J ends, which lost 7 bases and 2 bases, there was a span of 11 bases. DNA for the CDR3: TGCAGCGGAAGGATTTTTAACACTGAAGCTTTCTTT. This translates into CSGRIFNTEAFF.

The chain couples TRBV7-9 to TRBJ2-7; 7 positions match TRBD1. CDR1 and CDR2 (germline): SEHNR, FQNEAQ (reference sequence). The ends lost 3 bases at V and 6 bases at J; junction bases unmatched: 11. The CDR3 is 15 amino acids. CDR3 protein: CASSFSRGTLVEQYF. CDR3 nucleotide sequence: TGTGCCAGCAGCTTCAGCAGGGGGACCCTTGTCGAGCAGTACTTC.